This T cell receptor (beta chain) was captured in a study of neoadjuvant anti-PD-1 for oral cavity cancer. Study in general: Around day 43, patients without progression received a fourth nivolumab dose before surgery.

Blood libraries mostly used approximately 0.5 ug genomic DNA, six replicates each. Produced via immunoSEQ multiplex PCR; TCRdb's table is partial and in-frame only. The sample includes over 80,000 clones, more than 80% of them seen just once. The CDR3 loop spans 13 amino acids. With 5 bases removed from V and 1 base from J, the gap between germline ends came to 8 bases. CDR1 is MNHNS, CDR2 SASEGT, per germline. Patients were newly diagnosed with stage II-IVA oral cavity squamous cell carcinoma without prior systemic or radiation treatment. This clone came up once. This specimen consisted of PBMCs, obtained before nivolumab (anti-PD-1) treatment. V is TRBV6-1 and J is TRBJ2-5; D uncertain. This clonotype originated in a person between 35 and 79 years old with oral cavity squamous cell carcinoma. The CDR3 region is CASSPTIQETQYF. The CDR3 region has the DNA TGTGCCAGCAGTCCCACCATCCAAGAGACCCAGTACTTC.